Below are 15 T cell receptor beta chains sequenced from a single sample in a study of T cell repertoires in cytomegalovirus infection. TCRdb passed the reads through MiXCR, listing each CDR3 protein once. The sample lists about 890,000 distinct CDR3 sequences; roughly 30% were seen once. For these receptors, no antigen is known. The sequences come from cultured CD8+ T cells from PBMCs, collected from culture after CMV antigen stimulation. All receptors come from a human donor in good health (CMV status not recorded). Some clones in this sample may be carry-over from other donors' samples.

There are a few counts of this clonotype. The V call is TRBV19, the J call TRBJ1-1, with 9 bases fitting TRBD1. CDR1 LNHDA and CDR2 SQIVND come from the germline V gene (reference sequence). There are 13 residues in the CDR3. V lost 10 bases to trimming and J lost 2 bases; unmatched junction nucleotides: 5. Here the CDR3 reads CATTGQGNTEAFF. In nucleotides, the CDR3 is TGTGCCACCACGGGACAGGGAAACACTGAAGCTTTCTTT.

This clonotype occurred a few times. The chain's CDR3 is CASSQETLWGSTDTQYF. CDR3 nucleotides: TGTGCCAGCAGCCAAGAGACCCTGTGGGGGAGCACAGATACGCAGTATTTT. The chain carries TRBV3-1 and TRBJ2-3, with D perhaps TRBD1 or TRBD2 (5 bases each). This CDR3 contains 17 residues. Germline loops: CDR1 LGHDT, CDR2 YNNKEL (reference sequence). Trimming removed 0 bases from V and 0 bases from J, with 13 bases in between.

J is TRBJ1-2 and V is TRBV4-1, with 10 positions matching TRBD1. Germline V gene lookup returns CDR1 MGHRA and CDR2 YSYEKL. V shed 5 bases, J shed 3 bases, and the junction held 9 bases outside the gene matches. The CDR3 is 16 amino acids. The CDR3 DNA is TGCGCCAGCAGCGAGCGTCCGGGACAGGGGTACTATGGCTACACCTTC. This sequence encodes CASSERPGQGYYGYTF.

The V call is TRBV20-1, the J call TRBJ2-1; tentatively, D is TRBD1 or TRBD2 (6 bases each). Germline V gene sequence: CDR1 DFQATT, CDR2 SNEGSKA (reference sequence). This CDR3 region has 17 residues. The CDR3 bases are TGCAGCGCCTTTCAAGGGGGAGCGGGTAGCTCCTACAATGAGCAGTTCTTC. Protein sequence: CSAFQGGAGSSYNEQFF.

This clonotype was recorded at least ten times. The rearrangement links TRBV7-6 to TRBJ2-3, with a weak D call TRBD1 (6 bases). V was cut by 5 bases and J by 2 bases, with 11 bases left in between. The CDR3 extends over 14 amino acids. CDR1 and CDR2 from the germline V gene are SGHVS and FNYEAQ. CDR3 region: CASSPRDNTDTQYF. The CDR3 DNA reads TGTGCCAGCAGCCCAAGGGACAACACAGATACGCAGTATTTT. The full variable domain, its missing parts supplied by reference TRBV7-6 and TRBJ2-3, is GAGVSQSPRYKVTKRGQDVALRCDPISGHVSLYWYRQALGQGPEFLTYFNYEAQQDKSGLPNDRFSAERPEGSISTLTIQRTEQRDSAMYRCASSPRDNTDTQYFGPGTRLTVL.

This clonotype has more than one count but fewer than ten. The CDR3 DNA sequence: TGCGCCAGCAGCCAAGAGTTCAAGCTCGGAGGCTACACCTTC. Its protein is CASSQEFKLGGYTF. The chain carries TRBV4-1 and TRBJ1-2; D call uncertain. CDR1 and CDR2 from the germline V gene are MGHRA and YSYEKL. V was cut by 0 bases and J by 8 bases, with 13 bases left in between. The CDR3 consists of 14 residues.

V and J are TRBV5-4 and TRBJ1-2; D is possibly TRBD1 (6 bases). This CDR3 spans 16 amino acids. Per germline, CDR1 SGHNT and CDR2 YYREEE (reference sequence). Trimming stripped 3 bases from V and 0 bases from J, with 15 bases between. Here the CDR3 DNA reads TGTGCCAGCAGCTCTCCCGGGACATCTCCTAACTATGGCTACACCTTC. Translation gives CASSSPGTSPNYGYTF.

This clonotype has more than one count but fewer than ten. The chain has TRBV28 and TRBJ2-5; D remains ambiguous. The germline V gene encodes CDR1 MDHEN and CDR2 SYDVKM. V gave up 3 bases and J gave up 2 bases, with 16 bases separating them. The CDR3 totals 16 residues. The CDR3 region is CASSFGPLGEQETQYF. The CDR3 nucleotides are TGTGCCAGCAGTTTCGGGCCGTTGGGTGAACAAGAGACCCAGTACTTC.

This clonotype was counted once. The rearrangement links TRBV6-5 to TRBJ1-1; D is perhaps TRBD1 (6 bases). Germline CDR1 is MNHEY and CDR2 is SVGAGI. V was cut by 6 bases and J by 6 bases, with 20 bases left in between. This CDR3 has 15 amino acids. The CDR3 sequence: CASSIYPGTIAEAFF. CDR3 in DNA: TGTGCCAGCAGCATATACCCGGGGACAATAGCTGAAGCTTTCTTT.

This clonotype was counted a single time. This sequence joins TRBV5-5 and TRBJ2-2; unclear D gene. CDR1 SGHKS and CDR2 YYEKEE come from the germline V gene (reference sequence). V was trimmed by 0 bases and J by 0 bases, leaving 12 bases between them. The CDR3 runs 17 residues. The DNA of the CDR3 is TGTGCCAGCAGCTTGGGGACCCGGGTCGCGAACACCGGGGAGCTGTTTTTT. The encoded protein is CASSLGTRVANTGELFF.

The gene calls are TRBV4-2 and TRBJ2-1, with D possibly being TRBD2 (6 bases). V gave up 1 base and J gave up 4 bases, with 26 bases separating them. This CDR3 comprises 20 residues. CDR1 is LGHNA, CDR2 YNFKEQ, per germline. CDR3 DNA: TGTGCCAGCAGCCAAGCCGGGACCCTCGGGAGCTATGCCCTTTACAATGAGCAGTTCTTC. Amino acid sequence: CASSQAGTLGSYALYNEQFF.

The chain links TRBV27 to TRBJ2-7, with 9 bases identical to TRBD1. This CDR3 region has 14 residues. V lost 6 bases, J lost 5 bases, and 8 bases stayed unmatched. Germline V lookup: CDR1 MNHEY, CDR2 SMNVEV (reference sequence). As DNA, the CDR3 is TGTGCCAGCAGCCGAAACAGGGGGCCCGACGAGCAGTACTTC. Residues: CASSRNRGPDEQYF.

The V and J genes are TRBV6-2 or TRBV6-3 and TRBJ2-1, with 12 positions matching TRBD2. The CDR3 consists of 17 residues. CDR1 and CDR2 from the germline V gene are MNHEY and SVGEGT. J gave up 5 bases and V 4 bases, and 9 bases lay outside the gene matches. The chain's CDR3 is CASSLPTSGGLNNEQFF. The CDR3 nucleotides read TGTGCCAGCAGTTTACCAACTAGCGGGGGGCTTAACAATGAGCAGTTCTTC.

The J gene is TRBJ1-4, the V gene TRBV7-9, with a tentative D call TRBD1 (6 bases). CDR1 is SEHNR and CDR2 is FQNEAQ in the germline V gene (reference sequence). The CDR3 has 16 residues. Trimming took 5 bases from V and 5 from J, leaving 18 bases between them. The CDR3 spells CASSLTTTGLNEKLFF. In nucleotides, the CDR3 is TGTGCCAGCAGCCTCACGACTACAGGGCTCAATGAAAAACTGTTTTTT.

The CDR3 DNA sequence: TGTGCCAGCAGTTACACGACAGGACCGAACACTGAAGCTTTCTTT. This gives the protein CASSYTTGPNTEAFF. The chain carries TRBV6-5 and TRBJ1-1; D might be TRBD1 (6 bases). Germline V gene data show CDR1 as MNHEY and CDR2 as SVGAGI. The CDR3 spans 15 residues. The V gene lost 2 bases and the J gene lost 1 base, with 11 bases spanning the gap.